Presented here are 5 T cell receptor beta chains from one specimen sequenced in a study of cytomegalovirus exposure and HLA in healthy donors. Clones were sequenced by immunoSEQ multiplex PCR, and TCRdb holds only the in-frame ones, with some missing. The table shows more than 95,000 clones, with 89% occurring only once. The sample was PBMCs. These receptor sequences come from a woman between 18 and 30 years old in good health and CMV-seronegative.

The chain combines TRBV19 with TRBJ2-7; TRBD1 is a possible D gene (6 bases). V lost 0 bases, J lost 2 bases, and 8 bases lay in between. Germline V gives CDR1 LNHDA, CDR2 SQIVND (reference sequence). The CDR3 consists of 14 residues. The CDR3 bases are TGTGCCAGTAGTATAGAACAGGGCCCCTACGAGCAGTACTTC. Its translation: CASSIEQGPYEQYF. The full variable domain, completed using reference TRBV19 and TRBJ2-7, is DGGITQSPKYLFRKEGQNVTLSCEQNLNHDAMYWYRQDPGQGLRLIYYSQIVNDFQKGDIAEGYSVSREKKESFPLTVTSAQKNPTAFYLCASSIEQGPYEQYFGPGTRLTVT.

This chain connects TRBV6-5 to TRBJ1-2; TRBD1 matches 7 bases. After removal of 6 bases from V and 8 bases from J, the junction contained 12 bases not matched to a gene. CDR1 and CDR2 from the germline V gene are MNHEY and SVGAGI. The length of the CDR3 is 14 residues. The CDR3 nucleotides are TGTGCCAGCAGCCACCCCAGGACAGGAGAAGGCTACACCTTC. This sequence encodes CASSHPRTGEGYTF.

The V gene is TRBV6-6, the J gene TRBJ2-2, with TRBD1 matching over 7 bases. The CDR3 is made up of 16 amino acids. Unmatched junction bases numbered 10, after V lost 6 bases and J lost 3 bases. Germline lookup yields CDR1 MNHNY and CDR2 SVGAGI (reference sequence). The CDR3 bases are TGTGCCAGCAGAACGGGTCAGGGGGTCTACACCGGGGAGCTGTTTTTT. This sequence encodes CASRTGQGVYTGELFF.

J is TRBJ1-2 and V is TRBV27; TRBD1 is a possible D gene (5 bases). This CDR3 comprises 12 residues. Germline V gives CDR1 MNHEY, CDR2 SMNVEV (reference sequence). V was pared by 6 bases and J by 3 bases, with 8 bases between. The CDR3 nucleotides are TGTGCCAGCAGAGCGACAGACTATGGCTACACCTTC. Translation: CASRATDYGYTF.

The gene calls are TRBV6-5 and TRBJ2-7; TRBD2 matches 11 bases. With 7 bases clipped from V and 1 base from J, the junction kept 3 bases outside the gene matches. The CDR3 covers 14 residues. CDR1 is MNHEY, CDR2 SVGAGI, per germline. In DNA, the CDR3 is TGTGCCAGCAATCCTAGCGGGGGGTCCTACGAGCAGTACTTC. It translates to CASNPSGGSYEQYF.